Included here is one T cell receptor (beta chain) sequence, with context. The data originate from a study of blood T cell repertoires in COVID-19. CDR1 and CDR2 from the germline V gene are KGHSH and LQKENI. Losses at the gene ends were 3 bases for V and 14 bases for J; bases not matched to a gene: 12. The CDR3 is 14 amino acids. The method was immunoSEQ multiplex PCR; TCRdb's version includes in-frame clones alone and lacks a portion of them. The sample shows about 12,000 clones, 72% of them seen only once. The clonotype originates from a man aged 60 to 75 with COVID-19, enrolled during active disease. The chain uses TRBV18 and TRBJ2-1; 8 nucleotides match TRBD2. The sequenced sample was peripheral blood. CDR3 sequence: CASSPRQSLADKFF. The CDR3 DNA reads as TGTGCCAGCTCACCGCGTCAGTCACTAGCGGATAAGTTCTTC.